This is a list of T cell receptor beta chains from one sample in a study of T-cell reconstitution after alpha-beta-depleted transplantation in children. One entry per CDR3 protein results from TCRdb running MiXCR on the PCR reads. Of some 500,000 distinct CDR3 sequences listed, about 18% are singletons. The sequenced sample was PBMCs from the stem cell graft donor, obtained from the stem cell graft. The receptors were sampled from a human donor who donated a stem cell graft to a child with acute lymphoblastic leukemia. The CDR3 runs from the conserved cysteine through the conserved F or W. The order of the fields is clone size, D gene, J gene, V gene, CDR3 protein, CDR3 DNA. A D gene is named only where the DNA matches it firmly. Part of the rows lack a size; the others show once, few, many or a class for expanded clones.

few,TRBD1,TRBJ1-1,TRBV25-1,CASSDRDRAREAFF,TGTGCCAGCAGTGATCGTGACAGGGCCAGAGAAGCTTTCTTT
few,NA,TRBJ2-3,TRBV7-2,CASSLSLASTDTQYF,TGTGCCAGCAGCTTATCGCTAGCGAGCACAGATACGCAGTATTTT
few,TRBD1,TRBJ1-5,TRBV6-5,CASSYDRGDQPQHF,TGTGCCAGCAGTTACGACAGGGGCGATCAGCCCCAGCATTTT
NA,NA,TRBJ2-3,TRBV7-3,CASSPRESFAQYF,TGTGCCAGCAGCCCCCGGGAGTCCTTTGCGCAGTATTTT
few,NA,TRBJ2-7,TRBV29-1,CSVEDSVETSYEQYF,TGCAGCGTTGAAGATTCGGTGGAAACTTCCTACGAGCAGTACTTC
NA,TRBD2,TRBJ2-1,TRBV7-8,CASSPGTSGRYSYNEQFF,TGTGCCAGCAGCCCCGGGACTAGCGGGCGCTACTCCTACAATGAGCAGTTCTTC
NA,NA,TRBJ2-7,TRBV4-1,CASSQPGSSYEQYF,TGCGCCAGCAGCCAACCAGGGAGCTCCTACGAGCAGTACTTC
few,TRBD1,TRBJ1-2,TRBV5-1,CASSTGSNYGYTF,TGCGCCAGTTCGACAGGGTCTAACTATGGCTACACCTTC
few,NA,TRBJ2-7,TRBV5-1,CASSSWGTAAYEQYF,TGCGCCAGCAGCTCGTGGGGGACCGCCGCCTACGAGCAGTACTTC
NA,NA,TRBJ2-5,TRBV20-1,CSARDEDSGSPVETQYF,TGCAGTGCTAGAGACGAAGACTCAGGGAGCCCGGTGGAGACCCAGTACTTC
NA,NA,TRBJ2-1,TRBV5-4,CASSERPNEQFF,TGTGCCAGCAGTGAGCGGCCCAATGAGCAGTTCTTC
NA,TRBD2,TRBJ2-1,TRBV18,CASSPASGSGDEQFF,TGTGCCAGCTCACCGGCTAGCGGGAGCGGGGATGAGCAGTTCTTC
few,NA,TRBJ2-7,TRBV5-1,CASSLGRSSPTEQYF,TGCGCCAGCAGCTTGGGAAGATCATCACCAACTGAGCAGTACTTC
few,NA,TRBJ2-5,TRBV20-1,CSARGGQPQETQYF,TGCAGTGCTAGGGGGGGACAGCCACAAGAGACCCAGTACTTC
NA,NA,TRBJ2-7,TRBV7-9,CASSLTRGHEQYF,TGTGCCAGCAGCTTAACCAGGGGACACGAGCAGTACTTC
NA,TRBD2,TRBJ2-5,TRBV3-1,CASAGSIAGEETQYF,TGTGCCAGCGCGGGATCGATAGCGGGCGAAGAGACCCAGTACTTC
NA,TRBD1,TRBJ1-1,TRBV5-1,CASIYGQGNTEAFF,TGCGCCAGCATCTATGGACAGGGAAACACTGAAGCTTTCTTT
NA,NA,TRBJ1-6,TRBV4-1,CASSLAPNFNSPLHF,TGCGCCAGCAGCCTCGCACCAAATTTCAATTCACCCCTCCACTTT
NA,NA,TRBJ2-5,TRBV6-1,CASSSTTPGQETQYF,TGTGCCAGCAGTAGTACGACCCCCGGGCAGGAGACCCAGTACTTC
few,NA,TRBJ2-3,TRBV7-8,CASSLGLGMSSTDTQYF,TGTGCCAGCAGCTTAGGGTTGGGCATGTCTAGCACAGATACGCAGTATTTT
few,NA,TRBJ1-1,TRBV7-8,CASSMAFPGAFF,TGTGCCAGCAGCATGGCCTTTCCGGGAGCTTTCTTT
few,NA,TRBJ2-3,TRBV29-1,CSVTGDFGKWDTQYF,TGCAGCGTTACGGGTGATTTCGGGAAGTGGGATACGCAGTATTTT
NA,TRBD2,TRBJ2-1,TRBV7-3,CASSREISGMEFF,TGTGCCAGCAGCCGCGAAATAAGCGGGATGGAGTTCTTC
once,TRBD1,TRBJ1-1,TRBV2,CASSLPYWDRGLNTEAFF,TGTGCCAGCAGTCTACCTTATTGGGACAGGGGGTTGAACACTGAAGCTTTCTTT
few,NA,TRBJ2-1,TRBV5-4,CASSLAVGGYNEQFF,TGTGCCAGCAGCTTGGCCGTGGGGGGCTACAATGAGCAGTTCTTC
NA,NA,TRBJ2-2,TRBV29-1,CSVEDLQRPGELFF,TGCAGCGTTGAAGATCTCCAGAGGCCCGGGGAGCTGTTTTTT
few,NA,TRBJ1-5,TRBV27,CASSWTASNQPQHF,TGTGCCAGCAGTTGGACAGCTAGCAATCAGCCCCAGCATTTT
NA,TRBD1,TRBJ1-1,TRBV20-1,CSAPRQGSTEAFF,TGCAGTGCTCCCCGACAGGGATCGACTGAAGCTTTCTTT
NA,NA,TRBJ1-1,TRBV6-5,CASSRRPTEAFF,TGTGCCAGCAGTAGAAGGCCCACTGAAGCTTTCTTT
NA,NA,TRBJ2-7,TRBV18,CASSPGAVYEQYF,TGTGCCAGCTCACCTGGAGCGGTCTACGAGCAGTACTTC
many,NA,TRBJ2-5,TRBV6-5,CASSYSGQGGETQYF,TGTGCCAGCAGTTACTCAGGGCAGGGTGGAGAGACCCAGTACTTC
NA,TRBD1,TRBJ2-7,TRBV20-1,CSARAYLGTGGSYEQYF,TGCAGTGCTAGAGCCTACTTAGGGACAGGGGGCTCCTACGAGCAGTACTTC
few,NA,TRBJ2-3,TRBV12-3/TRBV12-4,CASSASGLVPTDTQYF,TGTGCCAGCAGTGCGTCAGGGTTGGTCCCCACAGATACGCAGTATTTT
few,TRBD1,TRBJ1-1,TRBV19,CASRLGRGIIGDTEAFF,TGTGCCAGCCGCTTGGGCAGGGGGATTATCGGGGACACTGAAGCTTTCTTT
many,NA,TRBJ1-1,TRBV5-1,CASSRLGGAEAFF,TGCGCCAGCAGCCGCCTCGGGGGAGCTGAAGCTTTCTTT
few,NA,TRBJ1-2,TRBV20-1,CSAREGTRYYGYTF,TGCAGTGCTAGAGAAGGCACACGATACTATGGCTACACCTTC
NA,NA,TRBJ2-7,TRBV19,CASSTRGYEQYF,TGTGCCAGTAGTACTCGGGGTTACGAGCAGTACTTC
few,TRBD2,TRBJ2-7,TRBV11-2,CASSLAWSSGDSYF,TGTGCCAGCAGCTTGGCATGGAGTAGCGGGGATTCTTACTTC
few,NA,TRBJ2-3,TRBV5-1,CASSFTARMVGDTQYF,TGCGCCAGCAGCTTTACAGCTCGGATGGTTGGTGATACGCAGTATTTT
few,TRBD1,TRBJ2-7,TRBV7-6,CASGQGQSPYEQYF,TGTGCCAGCGGACAGGGTCAGTCCCCCTACGAGCAGTACTTC
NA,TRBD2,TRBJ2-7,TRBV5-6,CASSFRTSGNDEQYF,TGTGCCAGCAGCTTTAGGACTAGCGGGAACGACGAGCAGTACTTC
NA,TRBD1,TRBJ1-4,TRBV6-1,CASLPGTVGEKLFF,TGTGCCAGTCTTCCTGGGACAGTGGGTGAAAAACTGTTTTTT
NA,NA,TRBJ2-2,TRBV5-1,CASSWDTLNTGELFF,TGCGCCAGCAGCTGGGACACCCTGAACACCGGGGAGCTGTTTTTT
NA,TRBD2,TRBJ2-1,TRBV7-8,CASRYVGGLYNEQFF,TGTGCCAGCAGATACGTGGGAGGGCTCTACAATGAGCAGTTCTTC
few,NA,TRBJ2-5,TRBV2,CASSEAMTISETQYF,TGTGCCAGCAGTGAAGCGATGACTATATCCGAGACCCAGTACTTC
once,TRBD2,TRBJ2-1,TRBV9,CASSVSGSGNEQFF,TGTGCCAGCAGCGTGAGCGGGAGCGGGAATGAGCAGTTCTTC
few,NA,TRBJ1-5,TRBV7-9,CAIQGSGVSNQPQHF,TGTGCCATCCAGGGGTCGGGAGTTAGCAATCAGCCCCAGCATTTT
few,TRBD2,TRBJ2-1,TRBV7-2,CASSSTGGRAYEQFF,TGTGCCAGCAGCTCTACGGGGGGGAGGGCCTATGAGCAGTTCTTC
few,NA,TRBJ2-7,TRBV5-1,CASSLESNSFYEQYF,TGCGCCAGCAGCTTGGAAAGCAATTCGTTTTACGAGCAGTACTTC
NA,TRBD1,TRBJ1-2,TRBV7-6,CASSLANYLTGGIDYGYTF,TGTGCCAGCAGCTTAGCCAATTACCTTACAGGGGGCATTGACTATGGCTACACCTTC
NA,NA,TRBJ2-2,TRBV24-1,CATSGQGYGELFF,TGTGCCACCAGTGGCCAGGGGTACGGGGAGCTGTTTTTT
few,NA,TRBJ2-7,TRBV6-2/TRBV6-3,CASGDLVSYEQYF,TGTGCCAGCGGGGATTTAGTAAGCTACGAGCAGTACTTC
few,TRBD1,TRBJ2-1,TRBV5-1,CASSAGQGIYNEQFF,TGCGCCAGCAGCGCTGGACAGGGCATCTACAATGAGCAGTTCTTC
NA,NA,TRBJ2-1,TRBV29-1,CSALSSNEQFF,TGCAGCGCTCTTTCTAGCAATGAGCAGTTCTTC
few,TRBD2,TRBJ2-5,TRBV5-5,CASSFSGGYQETQYF,TGTGCCAGCAGCTTTAGCGGGGGGTACCAAGAGACCCAGTACTTC
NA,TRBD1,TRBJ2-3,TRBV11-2,CASSLDRDRGQGTDTQYF,TGTGCCAGCAGCTTAGATCGGGACAGGGGCCAGGGCACAGATACGCAGTATTTT
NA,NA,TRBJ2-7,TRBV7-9,CASSLARTATREQYF,TGTGCCAGCAGCTTAGCGAGGACAGCTACGCGGGAGCAGTACTTC